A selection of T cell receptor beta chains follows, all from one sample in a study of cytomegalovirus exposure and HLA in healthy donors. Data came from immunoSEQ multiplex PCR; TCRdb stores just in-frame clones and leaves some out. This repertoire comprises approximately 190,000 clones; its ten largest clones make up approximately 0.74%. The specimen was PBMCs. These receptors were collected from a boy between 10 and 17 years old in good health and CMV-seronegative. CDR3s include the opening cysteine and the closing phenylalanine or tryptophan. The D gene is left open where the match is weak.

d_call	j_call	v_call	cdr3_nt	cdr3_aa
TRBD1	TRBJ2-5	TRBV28	TGTGCCAGCAGAGATAACAGGGGCGGCGGGCAAGAGACCCAGTACTTC	CASRDNRGGGQETQYF
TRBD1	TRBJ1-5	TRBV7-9	TGTGCCAGCAGCTTAGCAGGGGGCGGCAATCAGCCCCAGCATTTT	CASSLAGGGNQPQHF
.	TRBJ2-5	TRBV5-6	TGTGCCAGCAGCTGGGGTGTAGGGGAGGACCAAGAGGCCCAGTACTTC	CASSWGVGEDQEAQYF
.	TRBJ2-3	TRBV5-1	TGCGCCAGCAGGGCACCAGATAGCACAGATACGCAGTATTTT	CASRAPDSTDTQYF
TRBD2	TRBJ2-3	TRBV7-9	TGTGCCAGCAGCTTATTCCTCAGCGGGGGAAGCACAGATACGCAGTATTTT	CASSLFLSGGSTDTQYF
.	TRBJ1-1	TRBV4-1	TGCGCCAGCCGGAGGGAAGCTTTCTTT	CASRREAFF
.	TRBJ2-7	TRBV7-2	TGTGCCAGCAGCTTTGGCGGGCTAACCTACGAGCAGTACTTC	CASSFGGLTYEQYF
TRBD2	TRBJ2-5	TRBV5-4	TGTGCCAGCAGCGCAACGGGGGGGCAAGAGACCCAGTACTTC	CASSATGGQETQYF
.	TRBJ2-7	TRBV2	TGTGCCAGCAGTGAAGTGGGAGCGGCCCCAGGCTTGAGTGAGCAGTACTTC	CASSEVGAAPGLSEQYF
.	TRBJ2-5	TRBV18	TGTGCCAGCTCACCACCGGCCCAGCTCAGGGAGACCCAGTACTTC	CASSPPAQLRETQYF